The 10 T cell receptor beta chains reported below all come from one sample, sequenced in a study of lymphopenia after photon versus proton radiotherapy. This table comes from immunoSEQ multiplex PCR, and its TCRdb copy is limited to in-frame clones, with some not included. The sample has 50,000 to 70,000 clones; 75% to 90% are singletons. Here the sequenced sample was peripheral blood, taken from a patient treated with proton-based radiotherapy. The receptors stem from a man older than 75 with esophageal cancer.

The chain uses TRBV5-4 and TRBJ1-6; D gene ambiguous. CDR3 length: 12 residues. Trimming left V 1 base short and J 9 bases short, with 5 bases between. Germline-derived CDR1 and CDR2 are SGHNT and YYREEE (reference sequence). The CDR3 protein is CASSLYRSPLHF. CDR3 bases: TGTGCCAGCAGCTTGTATCGTTCACCCCTCCACTTT.

The V and J genes are TRBV7-9 and TRBJ1-4; D is possibly TRBD1 (6 bases). Per germline, CDR1 SEHNR and CDR2 FQNEAQ (reference sequence). The CDR3 runs to 14 residues. The ends were cut back, 11 bases at V and 3 bases at J, with 16 bases in the middle. The CDR3 region is CAVRRGGANEKLFF. CDR3 bases: TGTGCCGTGCGGAGAGGGGGGGCTAATGAAAAACTGTTTTTT.

This clone was picked up one time. The rearrangement uses TRBV7-6 and TRBJ2-3; D gene ambiguous. The CDR3 is 11 amino acids. From germline, CDR1 is SGHVS and CDR2 FNYEAQ. V gave up 7 bases and J gave up 6 bases, with 8 bases separating them. CDR3 coding DNA: TGTGCCAGCAATCGTCTGGATACGCAGTATTTT. This codes for CASNRLDTQYF.

The rearrangement links TRBV9 to TRBJ2-3, with D possibly matching TRBD1 (6 bases). Germline values: CDR1 SGDLS, CDR2 YYNGEE. V shed 1 base and J shed 6 bases, with 15 bases lying between them. The CDR3 runs to 15 residues. CDR3 sequence reads: CASSVFGAGADTQYF. CDR3 nucleotide sequence: TGTGCCAGCAGCGTATTTGGCGCAGGGGCGGATACGCAGTATTTT. Variable domain in full (rest from reference TRBV9 and TRBJ2-3): DSGVTQTPKHLITATGQRVTLRCSPRSGDLSVYWYQQSLDQGLQFLIQYYNGEERAKGNILERFSAQQFPDLHSELNLSSLELGDSALYFCASSVFGAGADTQYFGPGTRLTVL.

This chain links TRBV18 with TRBJ2-3, with 11 positions matching TRBD2. Germline V gene lookup returns CDR1 KGHSH and CDR2 LQKENI. After removal of 5 bases from V and 1 base from J, the junction contained 5 bases not matched to a gene. The CDR3 loop spans 16 amino acids. The DNA of the CDR3 is TGTGCCAGCTCAACTAATAGCGGGAGGGGCACAGATACGCAGTATTTT. Its translation is CASSTNSGRGTDTQYF.

The rearrangement uses TRBV28 and TRBJ2-1, with D perhaps matching TRBD1 or TRBD2 (5 bases each). V was shortened by 6 bases and J by 7 bases, with 16 bases between the two germline ends. CDR1 and CDR2 (germline): MDHEN, SYDVKM. The CDR3 covers 14 residues. Here the CDR3 DNA reads TGTGCCAGCAGGCCTAGAGGGGTGAGGAATGAGCAGTTCTTC. Translating it yields CASRPRGVRNEQFF.

The rearrangement links TRBV29-1 to TRBJ2-2, with D hard to call. The CDR3 totals 12 residues. Germline V gene data show CDR1 as SQVTM and CDR2 as ANQGSEA. V lost 4 bases and J 10 bases, leaving 13 bases between the germline ends. CDR3 in amino acids: CSVGSTPVELFF. CDR3 DNA: TGCAGCGTTGGGAGTACACCGGTGGAGCTGTTTTTT.

This clone was observed a single time. The chain couples TRBV5-4 to TRBJ2-7; D is unresolved. Germline CDR1 is SGHNT and CDR2 is YYREEE (reference sequence). There are 13 residues in the CDR3. V was clipped by 0 bases and J by 3 bases, with 7 bases between them. Here the CDR3 reads CASSLDSDYEQYF. The CDR3 bases are TGTGCCAGCAGCTTGGACAGCGACTACGAGCAGTACTTC.

The rearrangement links TRBV19 to TRBJ1-5, with a weak D call TRBD1 (5 bases). This CDR3 contains 15 residues. Trimming stripped 5 bases from V and 0 bases from J, with 11 bases between. In germline, CDR1 is LNHDA, CDR2 SQIVND (reference sequence). CDR3 residues: CASSWDGYSNQPQHF. The DNA of the CDR3 is TGTGCCAGTAGTTGGGACGGGTATAGCAATCAGCCCCAGCATTTT.

This chain's CDR3 is CASSLGGDRGRTGELFF. CDR3 coding DNA: TGTGCCAGCAGCTTAGGAGGGGACAGGGGGCGCACCGGGGAGCTGTTTTTT. This rearrangement joins TRBV13 to TRBJ2-2; 12 bases fit TRBD1. The CDR3 runs to 17 residues. Germline loops: CDR1 PRHDT, CDR2 FYEKMQ (reference sequence). J lost 4 bases, V lost 0 bases, and 3 bases had no gene match.